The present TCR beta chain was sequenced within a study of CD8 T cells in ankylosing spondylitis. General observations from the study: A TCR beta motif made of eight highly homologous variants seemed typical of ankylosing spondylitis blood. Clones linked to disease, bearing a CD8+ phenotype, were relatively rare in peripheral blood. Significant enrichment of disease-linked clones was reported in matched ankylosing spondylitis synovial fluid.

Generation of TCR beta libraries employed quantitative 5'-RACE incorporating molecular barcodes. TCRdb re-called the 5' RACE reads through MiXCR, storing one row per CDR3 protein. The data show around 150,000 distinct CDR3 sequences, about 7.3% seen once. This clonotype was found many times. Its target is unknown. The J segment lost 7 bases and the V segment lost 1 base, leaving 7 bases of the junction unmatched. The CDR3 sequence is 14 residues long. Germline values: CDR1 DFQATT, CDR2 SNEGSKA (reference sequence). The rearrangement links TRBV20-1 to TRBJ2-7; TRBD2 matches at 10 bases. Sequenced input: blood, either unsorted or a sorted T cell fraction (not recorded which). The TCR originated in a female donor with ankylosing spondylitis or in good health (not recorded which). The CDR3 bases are TGCAGTGCTAGAGTCCTAGCGGGGGACATGGAGCAGTACTTC. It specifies CSARVLAGDMEQYF.